Presented here are 30 T cell receptor beta chains from one specimen sequenced in a study of blood T cell repertoires in COVID-19. The assay was immunoSEQ multiplex PCR, and TCRdb's table has in-frame clones only and misses some. Of approximately 250,000 clones listed, roughly nine tenths are singletons. The specimen sequenced was peripheral blood. The receptors here all came from a woman aged 60-75 years who had recovered from COVID-19.

V is TRBV21-1 and J is TRBJ2-1; no check of the table's D call, TRBD2, against the DNA was made. TRBV21-1 counts as a pseudogene. The CDR3 consists of 13 residues. CDR3 loop: CASRPILYNEQFF. The CDR3 nucleotides read TGTGCCAGCAGACCTATACTATACAATGAGCAGTTCTTC.

V usage is TRBV19 and J usage is TRBJ1-1, with 7 bases aligning to TRBD1. The germline CDR1 and CDR2 sequences are LNHDA and SQIVND (reference sequence). The junction had 15 bases not matched to a gene; V was cut back by 5 bases and J by 9 bases. This CDR3 comprises 15 residues. The CDR3 DNA follows: TGTGCCAGTAGTCCTAACAGGGGTCGGGCCCCCAAAGCTTTCTTT. Translation: CASSPNRGRAPKAFF.

The V gene is TRBV7-9, the J gene TRBJ1-4; D call uncertain. Trimming stripped 5 bases from V and 6 bases from J, with 7 bases between. This CDR3 spans 12 amino acids. Germline CDR1 is SEHNR and CDR2 is FQNEAQ (reference sequence). CDR3 DNA sequence: TGTGCCAGCAGCCCCTCTGATGAAAAACTGTTTTTT. As protein: CASSPSDEKLFF.

The chain employs TRBV10-3 and TRBJ2-7; 7 bases agree with TRBD1. The germline gives CDR1 ENHRY, CDR2 SYGVKD. The CDR3 is made up of 14 amino acids. V was clipped by 6 bases and J by 0 bases; unmatched bases: 5. CDR3 in DNA: TGTGCCATCAGCCTGACAGGGAGCTCCTACGAGCAGTACTTC. The encoded protein is CAISLTGSSYEQYF.

The V and J genes are TRBV7-2 and TRBJ2-3; 9 bases are shared with TRBD2. The CDR3 has 19 residues. Per germline, CDR1 SGHTA and CDR2 FQGNSA. The V segment lost 3 bases and the J segment 2 bases; nucleotides outside the gene matches: 15. The DNA for the CDR3 is TGTGCCAGCAGCTTTATCGGCGGGGGGGCCGTTTTCCACACAGATACGCAGTATTTT. As protein: CASSFIGGGAVFHTDTQYF.

The CDR3 nucleotides read TGCGCCAGCAGCTTGTCGGGCGGGAACTCTGGGGCCAACGTCCTGACTTTC. This translates into CASSLSGGNSGANVLTF. This sequence joins TRBV5-1 and TRBJ2-6, with a tentative D call TRBD2 (6 bases). V lost 1 base and J 0 bases, leaving 11 bases between the germline ends. Germline V lookup: CDR1 SGHRS, CDR2 YFSETQ. The CDR3 runs to 17 residues.

This clone was recorded only once. This sequence joins TRBV28 and TRBJ2-5, with TRBD1 matching over 7 bases. The CDR3 is made up of 15 amino acids. J was trimmed by 1 base and V by 6 bases; bases with no gene match: 8. Germline V lookup: CDR1 MDHEN, CDR2 SYDVKM. This CDR3 reads CASSPSGGSQETQYF. In DNA form, the CDR3 reads TGTGCCAGCAGCCCCTCAGGGGGAAGCCAAGAGACCCAGTACTTC.

The sample holds one count of this clone. The chain carries TRBV9 and TRBJ1-3; D is unresolved. This CDR3 region has 18 residues. Trimming cost V 3 bases and J 0 bases, with 19 bases left between them. Germline lookup yields CDR1 SGDLS and CDR2 YYNGEE. The CDR3 DNA sequence: TGTGCCAGCAGCGCCCTTGGAGGACTCCAATCCTCTGGAAACACCATATATTTT. Its translation: CASSALGGLQSSGNTIYF.

This clone occurred once. This chain uses TRBV13 with TRBJ2-2, with 8 bases identical to TRBD2. With 1 base clipped from V and 0 bases from J, the junction kept 1 base outside the gene matches. Germline CDR1 and CDR2: PRHDT and FYEKMQ (reference sequence). CDR3 length equals 16 residues. The CDR3 DNA sequence: TGTGCCAGCAGCTTAGAGGGACTAGCGAACACCGGGGAGCTGTTTTTT. Its translation: CASSLEGLANTGELFF. Looking up the rest from reference TRBV13 and TRBJ2-2 gives the full variable domain: AAGVIQSPRHLIKEKRETATLKCYPIPRHDTVYWYQQGPGQDPQFLISFYEKMQSDKGSIPDRFSAQQFSDYHSELNMSSLELGDSALYFCASSLEGLANTGELFFGEGSRLTVL.

The V gene is TRBV28, the J gene TRBJ1-5, with TRBD1 matching over 10 bases. The trim removed 7 bases at V and 6 bases at J, leaving 6 bases unmatched. CDR3 size: 14 residues. From germline, CDR1 is MDHEN and CDR2 SYDVKM. CDR3 coding DNA: TGTGCCAGCAAGACAGGGGGCGTCTTTCAGCCCCAGCATTTT. Its translation: CASKTGGVFQPQHF. The full variable domain, its missing parts supplied by reference TRBV28 and TRBJ1-5, is DVKVTQSSRYLVKRTGEKVFLECVQDMDHENMFWYRQDPGLGLRLIYFSYDVKMKEKGDIPEGYSVSREKKERFSLILESASTNQTSMYLCASKTGGVFQPQHFGDGTRLSIL.

The chain links TRBV27 to TRBJ1-1; D not resolved. This CDR3 comprises 12 residues. In germline, CDR1 is MNHEY, CDR2 SMNVEV (reference sequence). V was pared by 4 bases and J by 1 base, with 4 bases between. The CDR3 DNA is TGTGCCAGCAGTTCAGGGAACACTGAAGCTTTCTTT. Its protein product is CASSSGNTEAFF.

This rearrangement joins TRBV3-1 (or the pseudogene TRBV3-2) to TRBJ2-3; no firm D call. CDR3 length: 15 residues. CDR1 is LGHDT, CDR2 YNNKEL, per germline (reference sequence). With 2 bases removed from V and 5 bases from J, the gap between germline ends came to 14 bases. The CDR3 DNA reads TGTGCCAGCAGCCAAACCTACCTCGGAGTAGATACGCAGTATTTT. Protein: CASSQTYLGVDTQYF.

The chain links TRBV14 to TRBJ2-6; TRBD1 matches at 8 bases. Germline CDR1 and CDR2: SGHDN and FVKESK. Trimming at V came to 5 bases and at J to 0 bases, leaving 3 bases not matched to a gene. The CDR3 runs to 16 residues. CDR3 in DNA: TGTGCCAGCAGCGGGACAGGTCTCTCTGGGGCCAACGTCCTGACTTTC. This translates into CASSGTGLSGANVLTF. Using reference TRBV14 and TRBJ2-6 for the parts outside the CDR3, the full variable domain is EAGVTQFPSHSVIEKGQTVTLRCDPISGHDNLYWYRRVMGKEIKFLLHFVKESKQDESGMPNNRFLAERTGGTYSTLKVQPAELEDSGVYFCASSGTGLSGANVLTFGAGSRLTVL.

J is TRBJ2-5 and V is TRBV9; 10 nucleotides agree with TRBD2. CDR1 SGDLS and CDR2 YYNGEE come from the germline V gene. The CDR3 runs to 16 residues. The ends lost 3 bases at V and 3 bases at J; junction bases unmatched: 8. CDR3 nucleotide sequence: TGTGCCAGCAGCGATGATCCAGCGGGGGGGAAAGAGACCCAGTACTTC. It yields the protein CASSDDPAGGKETQYF.

This clone occurred once. The V call is TRBV28, the J call TRBJ2-3; possible D gene TRBD1, 7 bases. Germline CDR1 is MDHEN and CDR2 is SYDVKM. Trimming cost V 10 bases and J 3 bases, with 23 bases left between them. The CDR3 runs 16 residues. CDR3 residues: CATISPGGSRTDTQYF. In DNA, the CDR3 is TGTGCCACTATTTCCCCAGGGGGGAGCCGGACAGATACGCAGTATTTT.

This sequence joins TRBV10-2 and TRBJ1-2; tentatively, D is TRBD1 (6 bases). Germline loops: CDR1 WSHSY, CDR2 SAAADI. This CDR3 comprises 13 residues. Trimming removed 8 bases at V and 8 bases at J, with 18 bases between. The CDR3 region is CASQGGGRRGYTF. The CDR3, as DNA: TGCGCCAGCCAAGGGGGTGGGAGAAGGGGCTACACCTTC.

The rearrangement joins TRBV19 to TRBJ2-6; 10 bases agree with TRBD1. Germline values: CDR1 LNHDA, CDR2 SQIVND (reference sequence). CDR3 length equals 17 residues. The V gene end was trimmed by 6 bases and the J gene end by 2 bases; junction bases not matched to a gene: 7. The CDR3 DNA follows: TGTGCCAGTAGAGACGGGACAGGGGATCCTGGGGCCAACGTCCTGACTTTC. Protein sequence: CASRDGTGDPGANVLTF.

The V call is TRBV15, the J call TRBJ1-2, with D possibly being TRBD1 (5 bases). The germline CDR1 and CDR2 sequences are LNHNV and YYDKDF (reference sequence). The CDR3 contains 12 residues. The germline V and J ends were trimmed by 0 bases and 6 bases, with 5 bases remaining between them. The CDR3 is CATSREGHGYTF. The CDR3 region has the DNA TGTGCCACCAGCAGAGAGGGGCATGGCTACACCTTC.

This chain connects TRBV12-5 to TRBJ1-2, with a tentative D call TRBD1 (6 bases). Trimming stripped 5 bases from V and 7 bases from J, with 11 bases between. CDR1 LGHNT and CDR2 FRNRAP come from the germline V gene. The CDR3 has 12 residues. CDR3 loop: CASGPGGLGYTF. CDR3 in DNA: TGTGCTAGTGGTCCCGGGGGGCTTGGCTACACCTTC.

The chain links TRBV5-1 to TRBJ2-1, with TRBD2 as a possible D gene (5 bases). V was trimmed by 3 bases and J by 0 bases, leaving 13 bases between them. The CDR3 has 16 residues. Germline lookup yields CDR1 SGHRS and CDR2 YFSETQ. CDR3 residues: CASSSGISSSYNEQFF. CDR3 in DNA: TGCGCCAGCAGCTCCGGGATCTCGAGCTCCTACAATGAGCAGTTCTTC. Using reference TRBV5-1 and TRBJ2-1 for the parts outside the CDR3, the full variable domain is KAGVTQTPRYLIKTRGQQVTLSCSPISGHRSVSWYQQTPGQGLQFLFEYFSETQRNKGNFPGRFSGRQFSNSRSEMNVSTLELGDSALYLCASSSGISSSYNEQFFGPGTRLTVL.

The CDR3 protein is CASSSRIGGQETQYF. CDR3 in DNA: TGTGCCAGCAGCTCACGGATCGGGGGGCAAGAGACCCAGTACTTC. V gene TRBV5-4 combines with J gene TRBJ2-5; TRBD2 agrees at 7 bases. Germline values: CDR1 SGHNT, CDR2 YYREEE (reference sequence). V shed 3 bases and J 2 bases; nucleotides not matched to a gene: 7. CDR3 size: 15 residues.

The chain recombines TRBV4-1 with TRBJ2-7; TRBD1 is a possible D gene (6 bases). The CDR3 covers 15 residues. Germline V lookup: CDR1 MGHRA, CDR2 YSYEKL. Between the trimmed V and J ends, which lost 1 base and 3 bases, there was a span of 13 bases. The CDR3 loop reads CASSQGRGRGYEQYF. CDR3 coding DNA: TGCGCCAGCAGCCAAGGCCGGGGCAGGGGCTACGAGCAGTACTTC.

The chain employs TRBV28 and TRBJ2-7, with 7 nucleotides matching TRBD1. The CDR3 covers 17 residues. Trimming cost V 6 bases and J 2 bases; bases outside gene matches: 16. CDR1 is MDHEN, CDR2 SYDVKM, per germline. CDR3 sequence (DNA): TGTGCCAGCAGCACACGTCGACAGGGAAGAGCGGCCTACGAGCAGTACTTC. Its translation is CASSTRRQGRAAYEQYF. Full variable domain (missing parts from reference TRBV28 and TRBJ2-7): DVKVTQSSRYLVKRTGEKVFLECVQDMDHENMFWYRQDPGLGLRLIYFSYDVKMKEKGDIPEGYSVSREKKERFSLILESASTNQTSMYLCASSTRRQGRAAYEQYFGPGTRLTVT.

This clone came up once. The chain joins TRBV6-5 to TRBJ1-2, with D uncertain. The V gene's germline CDR1 is MNHEY and CDR2 SVGAGI. The CDR3 is 13 residues long. Trimming removed 4 bases from V and 0 bases from J, with 6 bases in between. CDR3 sequence reads: CASSWSPNYGYTF. The CDR3 DNA is TGTGCCAGCAGTTGGAGCCCTAACTATGGCTACACCTTC.

The genes are TRBV12-5 and TRBJ2-5; 7 bases are a match to TRBD1. Germline loops: CDR1 LGHNT, CDR2 FRNRAP. The CDR3 loop spans 16 amino acids. The V segment lost 3 bases and the J segment 0 bases; nucleotides outside the gene matches: 7. CDR3 sequence reads: CASGFRTGEYQETQYF. The CDR3 DNA follows: TGTGCTAGTGGTTTCCGGACAGGCGAGTACCAAGAGACCCAGTACTTC.

V gene TRBV11-3 combines with J gene TRBJ2-2; 7 nucleotides match TRBD2. With 4 bases clipped from V and 8 bases from J, the junction kept 7 bases outside the gene matches. The CDR3 length is 14 residues. Per the germline V gene, CDR1 is SGHNT and CDR2 is YENEEA. CDR3 nucleotides: TGTGCCAGCAGCTGGACCGGGGAGGGTGGGGAGCTGTTTTTT. Translating it yields CASSWTGEGGELFF.

The rearrangement links TRBV15 to TRBJ2-3, with 9 bases aligning to TRBD1. The CDR3 loop spans 16 amino acids. The V gene's germline CDR1 is LNHNV and CDR2 YYDKDF (reference sequence). With V trimmed by 0 bases and J by 1 base, 2 bases remained unmatched. The CDR3 DNA reads as TGTGCCACCAGCAGAGAACGGGACAGGGGCACAGATACGCAGTATTTT. Translated, it gives CATSRERDRGTDTQYF.

This chain links TRBV3-1 (or the pseudogene TRBV3-2) with TRBJ2-3, with D unresolved. CDR1 and CDR2 (germline): LGHDT, YNNKEL (reference sequence). The ends were cut back, 2 bases at V and 2 bases at J, with 5 bases in the middle. The CDR3 consists of 13 residues. For the CDR3, the DNA is TGTGCCAGCAGCCAAACCTACACAGATACGCAGTATTTT. Amino acid sequence: CASSQTYTDTQYF.

The V gene is TRBV24-1, the J gene TRBJ2-1; 8 bases match TRBD2. V gave up 2 bases and J gave up 6 bases; unmatched junction bases: 5. The CDR3 consists of 15 residues. CDR1 is KGHDR, CDR2 SFDVKD, per germline. The CDR3 sequence: CATSDSGGAGNEQFF. The CDR3 bases are TGTGCCACCAGTGATTCGGGGGGGGCGGGCAATGAGCAGTTCTTC.

J is TRBJ2-3 and V is TRBV10-3; 8 bases align to TRBD1. The V gene's germline CDR1 is ENHRY and CDR2 SYGVKD. V lost 6 bases to trimming and J lost 2 bases; unmatched junction nucleotides: 4. The CDR3 spans 14 residues. CDR3 in amino acids: CAIRPGQVTDTQYF. CDR3 DNA sequence: TGTGCCATCAGACCGGGACAGGTCACAGATACGCAGTATTTT.